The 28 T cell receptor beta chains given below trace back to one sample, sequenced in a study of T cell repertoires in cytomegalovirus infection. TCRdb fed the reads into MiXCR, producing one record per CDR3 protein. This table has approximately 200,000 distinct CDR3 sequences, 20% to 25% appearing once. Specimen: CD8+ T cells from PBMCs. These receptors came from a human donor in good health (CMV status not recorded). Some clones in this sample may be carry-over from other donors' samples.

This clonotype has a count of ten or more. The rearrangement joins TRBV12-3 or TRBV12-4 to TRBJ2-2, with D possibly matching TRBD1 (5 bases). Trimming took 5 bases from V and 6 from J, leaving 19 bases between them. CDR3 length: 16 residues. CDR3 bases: TGTGCCAGCAGTCTCCCGGACACCGGACCGGCCGGGGAGCTGTTTTTT. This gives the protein CASSLPDTGPAGELFF.

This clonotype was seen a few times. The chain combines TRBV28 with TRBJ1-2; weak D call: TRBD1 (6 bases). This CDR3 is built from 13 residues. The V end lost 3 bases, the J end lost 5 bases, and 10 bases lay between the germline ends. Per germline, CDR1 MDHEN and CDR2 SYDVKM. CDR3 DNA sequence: TGTGCCAGCAGTTTCGGAGGGGGTTATGGCTACACCTTC. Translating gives CASSFGGGYGYTF.

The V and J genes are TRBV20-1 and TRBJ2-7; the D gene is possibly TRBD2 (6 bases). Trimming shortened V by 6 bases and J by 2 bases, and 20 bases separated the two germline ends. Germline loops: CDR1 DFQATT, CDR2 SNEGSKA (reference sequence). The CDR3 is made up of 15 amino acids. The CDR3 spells CSATQPGLRTYEQYF. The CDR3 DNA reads TGCAGTGCCACGCAACCGGGACTTCGTACCTACGAGCAGTACTTC.

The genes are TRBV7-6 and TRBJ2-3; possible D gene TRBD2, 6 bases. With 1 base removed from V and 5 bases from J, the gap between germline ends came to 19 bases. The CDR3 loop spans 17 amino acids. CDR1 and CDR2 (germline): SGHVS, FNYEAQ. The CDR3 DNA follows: TGTGCCAGCAGCTTAGAACCCGGGGGTGCGGCCCGAGATACGCAGTATTTT. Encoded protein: CASSLEPGGAARDTQYF.

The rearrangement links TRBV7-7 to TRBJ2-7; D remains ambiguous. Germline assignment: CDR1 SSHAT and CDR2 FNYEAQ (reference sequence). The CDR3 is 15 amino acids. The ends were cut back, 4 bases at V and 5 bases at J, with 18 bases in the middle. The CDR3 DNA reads TGTGCCAGCAGCTCCGCCCCCCCCCGGCGTGACGAGCAGTACTTC. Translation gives CASSSAPPRRDEQYF.

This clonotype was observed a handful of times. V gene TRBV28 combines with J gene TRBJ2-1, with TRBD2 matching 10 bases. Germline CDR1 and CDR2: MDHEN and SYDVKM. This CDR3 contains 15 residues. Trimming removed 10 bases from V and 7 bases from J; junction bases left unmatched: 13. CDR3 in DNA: TGTGCCACTTCGACAACTAGCGGGGCCTGGAATGAGCAGTTCTTC. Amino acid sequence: CATSTTSGAWNEQFF.

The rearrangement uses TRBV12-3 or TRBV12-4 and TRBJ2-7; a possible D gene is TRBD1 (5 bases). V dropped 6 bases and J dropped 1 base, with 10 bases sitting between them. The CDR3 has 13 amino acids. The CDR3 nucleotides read TGTGCCAGCAGCACGACAGTTTCCTACGAGCAGTACTTC. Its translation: CASSTTVSYEQYF.

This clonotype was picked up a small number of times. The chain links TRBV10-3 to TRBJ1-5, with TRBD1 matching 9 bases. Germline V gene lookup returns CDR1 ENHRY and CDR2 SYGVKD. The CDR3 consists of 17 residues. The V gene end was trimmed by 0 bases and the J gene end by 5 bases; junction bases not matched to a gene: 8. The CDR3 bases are TGTGCCATCAGTGAGTCACTAGGACAGGGGATTGATCAGCCCCAGCATTTT. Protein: CAISESLGQGIDQPQHF.

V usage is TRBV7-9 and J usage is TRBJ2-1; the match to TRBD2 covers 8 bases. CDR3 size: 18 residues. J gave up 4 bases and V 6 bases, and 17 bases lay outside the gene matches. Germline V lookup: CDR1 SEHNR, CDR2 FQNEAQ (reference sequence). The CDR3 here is CASSYPAGGGESYNEQFF. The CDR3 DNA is TGTGCCAGCAGTTACCCGGCGGGGGGCGGGGAGTCTTACAATGAGCAGTTCTTC.

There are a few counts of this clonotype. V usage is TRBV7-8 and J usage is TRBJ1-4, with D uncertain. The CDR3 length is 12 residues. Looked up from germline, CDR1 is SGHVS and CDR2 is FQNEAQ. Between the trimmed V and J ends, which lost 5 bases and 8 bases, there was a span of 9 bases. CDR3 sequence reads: CASSRPGEKLFF. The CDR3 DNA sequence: TGTGCCAGCAGCCGACCGGGCGAAAAACTGTTTTTT.

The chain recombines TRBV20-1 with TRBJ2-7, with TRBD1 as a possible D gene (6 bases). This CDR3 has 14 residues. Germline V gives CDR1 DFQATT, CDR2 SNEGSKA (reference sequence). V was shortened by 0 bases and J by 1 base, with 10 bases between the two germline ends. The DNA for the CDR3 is TGCAGTGCTAGAGATACAGGGCTATCCTACGAGCAGTACTTC. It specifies CSARDTGLSYEQYF.

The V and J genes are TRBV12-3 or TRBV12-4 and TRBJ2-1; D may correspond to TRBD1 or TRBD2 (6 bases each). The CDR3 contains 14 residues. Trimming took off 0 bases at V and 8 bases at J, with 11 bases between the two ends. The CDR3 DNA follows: TGTGCCAGCAGTTTAGCGTCGGGGGCTCATGAGCAGTTCTTC. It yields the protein CASSLASGAHEQFF.

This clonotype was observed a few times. CDR3 amino acids: CASSGGTGQETQYF. The DNA of the CDR3 is TGTGCCAGCAGCGGGGGGACCGGGCAAGAGACCCAGTACTTC. This chain links TRBV7-9 with TRBJ2-5, with a possible D match to TRBD2 (6 bases). This CDR3 is built from 14 residues. Trimming shortened V by 5 bases and J by 2 bases, and 12 bases separated the two germline ends. CDR1 SEHNR and CDR2 FQNEAQ come from the germline V gene (reference sequence).

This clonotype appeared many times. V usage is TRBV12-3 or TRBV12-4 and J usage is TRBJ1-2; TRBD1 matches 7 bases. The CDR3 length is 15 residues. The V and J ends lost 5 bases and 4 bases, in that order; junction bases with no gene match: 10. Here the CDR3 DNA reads TGTGCCAGCAGTCTGGGGGCAGGGGGTATCTATGGCTACACCTTC. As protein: CASSLGAGGIYGYTF.

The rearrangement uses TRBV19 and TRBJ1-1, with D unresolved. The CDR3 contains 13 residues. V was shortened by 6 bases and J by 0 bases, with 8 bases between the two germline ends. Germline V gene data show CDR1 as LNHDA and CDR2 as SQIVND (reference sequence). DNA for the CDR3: TGTGCCAGTAGCAATAGCCTGAACACTGAAGCTTTCTTT. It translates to CASSNSLNTEAFF.

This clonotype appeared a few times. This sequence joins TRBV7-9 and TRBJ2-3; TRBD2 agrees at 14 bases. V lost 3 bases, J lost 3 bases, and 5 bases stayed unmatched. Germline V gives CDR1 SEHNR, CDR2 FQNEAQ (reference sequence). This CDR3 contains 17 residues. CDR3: CASSFPGLAGETDTQYF. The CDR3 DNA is TGTGCCAGCAGCTTCCCGGGACTAGCGGGGGAAACAGATACGCAGTATTTT.

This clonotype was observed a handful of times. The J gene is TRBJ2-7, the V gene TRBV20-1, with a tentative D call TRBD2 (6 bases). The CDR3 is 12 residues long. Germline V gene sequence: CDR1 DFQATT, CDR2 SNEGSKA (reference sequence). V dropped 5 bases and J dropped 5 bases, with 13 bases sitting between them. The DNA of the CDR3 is TGCAGTGCTTGGATGACTAGTAACGAGCAGTACTTC. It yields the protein CSAWMTSNEQYF.

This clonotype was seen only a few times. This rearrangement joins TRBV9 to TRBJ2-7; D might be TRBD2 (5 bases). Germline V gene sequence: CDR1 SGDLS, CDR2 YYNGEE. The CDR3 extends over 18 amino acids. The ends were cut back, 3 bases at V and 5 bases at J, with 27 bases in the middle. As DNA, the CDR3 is TGTGCCAGCAGCGGAAATCCCGGGAAGTCGTGGGAAAGGGACGAGCAGTACTTC. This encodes CASSGNPGKSWERDEQYF.

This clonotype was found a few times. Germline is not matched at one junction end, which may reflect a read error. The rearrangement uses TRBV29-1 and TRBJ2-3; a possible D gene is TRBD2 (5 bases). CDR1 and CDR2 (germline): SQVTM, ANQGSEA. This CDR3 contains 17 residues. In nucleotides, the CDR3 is TGCAGCGTCGAAGCCCTGGGCGCGGCGGGCTTCACAGATACGCAGTATTTT. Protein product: CSVEALGAAGFTDTQYF.

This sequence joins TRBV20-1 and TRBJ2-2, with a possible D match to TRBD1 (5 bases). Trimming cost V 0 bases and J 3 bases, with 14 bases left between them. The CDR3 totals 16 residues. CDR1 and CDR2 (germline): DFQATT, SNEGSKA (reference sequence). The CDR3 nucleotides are TGCAGTGCTAGAGATGGGGCCAAGACTTACACCGGGGAGCTGTTTTTT. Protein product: CSARDGAKTYTGELFF.

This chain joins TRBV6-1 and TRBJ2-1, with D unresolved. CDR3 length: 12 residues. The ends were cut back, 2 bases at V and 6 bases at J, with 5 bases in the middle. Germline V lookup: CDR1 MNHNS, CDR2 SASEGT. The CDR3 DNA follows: TGTGCCAGCAGTGAATACACCAATGAGCAGTTCTTC. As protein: CASSEYTNEQFF.

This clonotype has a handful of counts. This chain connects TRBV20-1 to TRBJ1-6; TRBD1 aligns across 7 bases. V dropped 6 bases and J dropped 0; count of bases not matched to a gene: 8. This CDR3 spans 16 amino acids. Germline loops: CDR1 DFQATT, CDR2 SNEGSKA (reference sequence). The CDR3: CSARGLQGSYNSPLHF. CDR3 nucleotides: TGCAGTGCCAGGGGGTTACAGGGCTCCTATAATTCACCCCTCCACTTT.

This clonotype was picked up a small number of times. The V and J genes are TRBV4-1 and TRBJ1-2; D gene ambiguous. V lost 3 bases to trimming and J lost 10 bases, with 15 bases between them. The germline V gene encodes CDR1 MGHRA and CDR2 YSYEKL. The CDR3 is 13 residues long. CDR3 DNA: TGCGCCAGCAGCCACACTCTGGAGCCTTTCTACACCTTC. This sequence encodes CASSHTLEPFYTF.

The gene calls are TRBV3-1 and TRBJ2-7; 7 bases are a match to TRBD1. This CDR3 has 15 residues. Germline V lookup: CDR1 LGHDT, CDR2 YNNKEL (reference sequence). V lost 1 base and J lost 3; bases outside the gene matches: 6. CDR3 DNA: TGTGCCAGCAGCCAAGCGACAGGGACCTACTACGAGCAGTACTTC. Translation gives CASSQATGTYYEQYF.

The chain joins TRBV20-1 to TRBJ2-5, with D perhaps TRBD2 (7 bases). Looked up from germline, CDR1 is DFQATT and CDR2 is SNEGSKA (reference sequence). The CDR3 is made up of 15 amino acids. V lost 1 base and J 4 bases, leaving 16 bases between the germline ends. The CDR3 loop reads CSARALGGGPETQYF. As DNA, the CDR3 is TGCAGTGCTAGAGCCCTAGGGGGGGGGCCAGAGACCCAGTACTTC.

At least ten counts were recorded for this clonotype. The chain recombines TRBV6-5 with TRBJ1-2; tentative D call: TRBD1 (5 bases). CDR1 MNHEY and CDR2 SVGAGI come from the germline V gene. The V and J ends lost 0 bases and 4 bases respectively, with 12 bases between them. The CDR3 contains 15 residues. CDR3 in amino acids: CASSYSQGGSYGYTF. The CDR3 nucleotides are TGTGCCAGCAGTTACTCGCAGGGCGGCTCCTATGGCTACACCTTC.

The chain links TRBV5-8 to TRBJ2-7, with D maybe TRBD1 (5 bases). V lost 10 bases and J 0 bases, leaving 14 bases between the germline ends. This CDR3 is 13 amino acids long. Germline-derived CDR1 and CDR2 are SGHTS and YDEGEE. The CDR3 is CAAGRANSYEQYF. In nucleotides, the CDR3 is TGTGCCGCCGGCAGGGCTAACTCCTACGAGCAGTACTTC. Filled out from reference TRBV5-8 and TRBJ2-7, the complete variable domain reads EAGVTQSPTHLIKTRGQQATLRCSPISGHTSVYWYQQALGLGLQFLLWYDEGEERNRGNFPPRFSGRQFPNYSSELNVNALELEDSALYLCAAGRANSYEQYFGPGTRLTVT.

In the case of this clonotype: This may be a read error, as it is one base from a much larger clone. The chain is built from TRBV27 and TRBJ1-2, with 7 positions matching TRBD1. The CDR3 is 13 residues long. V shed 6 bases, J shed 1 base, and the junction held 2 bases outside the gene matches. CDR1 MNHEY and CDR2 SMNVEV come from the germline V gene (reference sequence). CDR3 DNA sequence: TGTGCCAGCAGAGGGACAGATAACTATGGCTACACCTTC. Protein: CASRGTDNYGYTF.